This entry lists 15 T cell receptor beta chains sequenced from one sample in a study of OX40 agonist ivuxolimab in advanced cancers. Only in-frame clones appear in the TCRdb table, and some are missing; sequencing was by immunoSEQ multiplex PCR. The sample includes nearly 25,000 clones, approximately 91% of them seen just once. Sequences were derived from CD4+ or CD8+ T cells sorted from blood, sampled in a trial of the OX40 agonist ivuxolimab. The receptors come from an adult with an advanced solid tumor such as melanoma, head and neck, liver or kidney cancer.

This sequence joins TRBV18 and TRBJ2-7; TRBD2 aligns across 9 bases. The CDR3 consists of 16 residues. V lost 6 bases to trimming and J lost 0 bases; unmatched junction nucleotides: 9. CDR1 is KGHSH, CDR2 LQKENI, per germline. CDR3 protein: CASSGGTSPSSYEQYF. The CDR3, as DNA: TGTGCCAGCTCCGGAGGGACTAGCCCAAGCTCCTACGAGCAGTACTTC.

This chain connects TRBV12-5 to TRBJ1-4, with TRBD1 identical over 8 bases. The CDR3 covers 19 residues. The trim removed 0 bases at V and 8 bases at J, leaving 17 bases unmatched. Germline V gene lookup returns CDR1 LGHNT and CDR2 FRNRAP. CDR3: CASGLVRQGAFRDGEKLFF. Written as DNA, the CDR3 is TGTGCTAGTGGTTTGGTCCGGCAGGGGGCATTTCGGGACGGGGAAAAACTGTTTTTT.

J is TRBJ1-2 and V is TRBV28; 9 nucleotides agree with TRBD1. There are 14 residues in the CDR3. The germline CDR1 and CDR2 sequences are MDHEN and SYDVKM. V shed 4 bases, J shed 8 bases, and the junction held 8 bases outside the gene matches. CDR3 nucleotide sequence: TGTGCCAGCAGTTCCGGGACAGGGTCCGGAGGCTACACCTTC. Encoded protein: CASSSGTGSGGYTF.

This clone was observed once. The chain employs TRBV5-1 and TRBJ1-5; D uncertain. This CDR3 is built from 14 residues. V was shortened by 3 bases and J by 3 bases, with 10 bases between the two germline ends. Germline V gives CDR1 SGHRS, CDR2 YFSETQ. The CDR3 here is CASSSDTSNQPQHF. In DNA, the CDR3 is TGCGCCAGCAGCTCCGACACGTCCAATCAGCCCCAGCATTTT.

The chain recombines TRBV10-3 with TRBJ1-3; D not certain. Germline V gene data show CDR1 as ENHRY and CDR2 as SYGVKD. Trimming stripped 6 bases from V and 2 bases from J, with 11 bases between. The CDR3 runs to 14 residues. The DNA for the CDR3 is TGTGCCATCAGGGTTCACAGTCCTGGAAACACCATATATTTT. Protein: CAIRVHSPGNTIYF.

The V and J genes are TRBV5-8 and TRBJ1-1; TRBD1 is a possible D gene (6 bases). Trimming removed 6 bases at V and 6 bases at J, with 9 bases between. Germline V gene sequence: CDR1 SGHTS, CDR2 YDEGEE. CDR3 length: 11 residues. CDR3 in amino acids: CASKGVAEAFF. For the CDR3, the DNA is TGTGCCAGCAAGGGGGTAGCTGAAGCTTTCTTT.

The chain links TRBV30 to TRBJ1-1; weak D call: TRBD1 (5 bases). This CDR3 is 13 amino acids long. CDR1 GTSNPN and CDR2 SVGIG come from the germline V gene (reference sequence). V was trimmed by 2 bases and J by 1 base, leaving 8 bases between them. CDR3 DNA sequence: TGTGCCTGGAGTACAGGCAAGAACACTGAAGCTTTCTTT. Encoded protein: CAWSTGKNTEAFF.

The chain employs TRBV5-6 and TRBJ2-5; 9 nucleotides agree with TRBD1. Germline V gene data show CDR1 as SGHDT and CDR2 as YYEEEE. CDR3 length: 15 residues. V gave up 2 bases and J gave up 5 bases; unmatched junction bases: 7. The CDR3 coding sequence is TGTGCCAGCAGCTTTCGACAGGGGGTACTGGAGACCCAGTACTTC. Translated, it gives CASSFRQGVLETQYF.

V usage is TRBV7-2 and J usage is TRBJ1-6; 7 nucleotides align to TRBD1. V was pared by 5 bases and J by 2 bases, with 9 bases of the junction left unmatched. CDR3 length: 17 residues. Germline V gives CDR1 SGHTA, CDR2 FQGNSA. The CDR3 coding sequence is TGTGCCAGCAGCCCTCCGGGCGGGACAGCCTATAATTCACCCCTCCACTTT. It codes for CASSPPGGTAYNSPLHF.

As regards this clone: Other DNA sequences in this sample translate to the same CDR3. V gene TRBV5-1 combines with J gene TRBJ1-4; perhaps TRBD1 as D (5 bases). The CDR3 runs to 13 residues. CDR1 and CDR2 (germline): SGHRS, YFSETQ. Trimming took off 2 bases at V and 8 bases at J, with 10 bases between the two ends. This chain's CDR3 is CASSLGQGEKLFF. In nucleotides, the CDR3 is TGCGCCAGCAGCTTAGGACAAGGAGAAAAACTGTTTTTT.

This clone has just one count. The chain uses TRBV7-2 and TRBJ2-7; perhaps D is TRBD1 or TRBD2 (5 bases each). The V gene lost 6 bases and the J gene lost 4 bases, with 19 bases spanning the gap. Germline values: CDR1 SGHTA, CDR2 FQGNSA. CDR3 size: 15 residues. CDR3 DNA sequence: TGTGCCAGCAGTACCTCCAGAGGGGCTTATTACGAGCAGTACTTC. Its protein is CASSTSRGAYYEQYF.

This rearrangement joins TRBV2 to TRBJ1-2; D not certain. This CDR3 is 14 amino acids long. Germline V gene lookup returns CDR1 SNHLY and CDR2 FYNNEI. Trimming removed 3 bases from V and 1 base from J, with 9 bases in between. The CDR3 nucleotides read TGTGCCAGCAGTGATACAGAGATTAACTATGGCTACACCTTC. Its protein product is CASSDTEINYGYTF.

This clone was recorded once. J is TRBJ1-4 and V is TRBV29-1; D uncertain. CDR3 length equals 13 residues. V dropped 4 bases and J dropped 7 bases, with 13 bases sitting between them. Germline CDR1 is SQVTM and CDR2 is ANQGSEA. Here the CDR3 DNA reads TGCAGCGTTGTCCCCCCATACAGTGAAAAACTGTTTTTT. Residues: CSVVPPYSEKLFF.

Written as DNA, the CDR3 is TGTGCCGGGGGAGACAGAATGGGGGCCAACGTCCTGACTTTC. Residues: CAGGDRMGANVLTF. The J gene is TRBJ2-6, the V gene TRBV5-4, with D perhaps matching TRBD1 or TRBD2 (5 bases each). Per the germline V gene, CDR1 is SGHNT and CDR2 is YYREEE (reference sequence). Trimming cost V 10 bases and J 4 bases, with 15 bases left between them. This CDR3 has 14 residues.

This clone was observed once. The chain links TRBV5-1 to TRBJ1-2; D remains ambiguous. Germline-derived CDR1 and CDR2 are SGHRS and YFSETQ. The V and J ends lost 4 bases and 2 bases respectively, with 6 bases between them. CDR3 length: 12 amino acids. The CDR3 spells CASSEDNYGYTF. The CDR3 nucleotides read TGCGCCAGCAGCGAGGACAACTATGGCTACACCTTC.